The table lists the clone carrying this TCR beta chain with a count of one. Germline V gene lookup returns CDR1 SGHNT and CDR2 YYREEE (reference sequence). Losses at the gene ends were 4 bases for V and 3 bases for J; bases not matched to a gene: 6. CDR3 size: 15 residues. The data were taken from a study of blood T cell repertoires in COVID-19. TCRdb's copy holds only in-frame clones and misses some; the assay was immunoSEQ multiplex PCR. The sample yields 98,000 or so clones, 70% to 85% seen once. The chain has TRBV5-4 and TRBJ2-1, with 8 bases fitting TRBD1. The sequence was collected from a woman of 80 years or more with active or convalescent COVID-19. Sequences were obtained from peripheral blood. As DNA, the CDR3 is TGTGCCAGCAGCCCGGGACAGGTGGGCTACAATGAGCAGTTCTTC. Translating gives CASSPGQVGYNEQFF.